This is a list of T cell receptor beta chains from one sample in a study of blood T cell repertoires in COVID-19. The table came from immunoSEQ multiplex PCR; TCRdb's copy has only in-frame clones and leaves some out. Among under 200,000 clones listed, roughly 84% were seen once. Sequencing was carried out using peripheral blood. These receptors were obtained from a woman between 45 and 60 years old with COVID-19, enrolled during active disease. Each CDR3 is given with its conserved first and last residue. The D gene is left open where the match is weak. Clone size, where shown, is once, few, many, or a class for clones that have expanded.

J | size | length | D | V | DNA | CDR3
TRBJ1-2 | . | 14 | . | TRBV6-1 | TGTGCCAGCAGTGAAGAGGCGGGGGCTAATGGCTACACCTTC | CASSEEAGANGYTF
TRBJ2-5 | . | 15 | TRBD2 | TRBV18 | TGTGCCAGCTCACCATCGGGTTCGGGGGGAGAGACCCAGTACTTC | CASSPSGSGGETQYF
TRBJ2-1 | . | 20 | . | TRBV24-1 | TGTGCCACCAGTGATTTGCCCCGGACTACCAGGGTGGAATTATACAATGAGCAGTTCTTC | CATSDLPRTTRVELYNEQFF
TRBJ1-4 | . | 14 | . | TRBV7-9 | TGTGCCAGCAGCCCCCGGGGAGGGAATGAAAAACTGTTTTTT | CASSPRGGNEKLFF
TRBJ2-3 | . | 14 | TRBD2 | TRBV5-4 | TGTGCCAGCAGCGTAGCGGGGGTCACAGATACGCAGTATTTT | CASSVAGVTDTQYF
TRBJ2-5 | . | 12 | . | TRBV3-1/TRBV3-2 | TGTGCCAGCAACCGCGGAGTGGAGACCCAGTACTTC | CASNRGVETQYF
TRBJ1-2 | . | 14 | TRBD1 | TRBV19 | TGTGCCAGTAGTATGGAGGACAGGGGAATTGGCTACACCTTC | CASSMEDRGIGYTF
TRBJ1-6 | . | 13 | . | TRBV3-1/TRBV3-2 | TGTGCCAGCAGCCCCATCAGTAATTCACCCCTCCACTTT | CASSPISNSPLHF
TRBJ2-1 | . | 16 | TRBD2 | TRBV7-2 | TGTGCCAGCAGCCTCGGACTAGCGGGGGGCTACAATGAGCAGTTCTTC | CASSLGLAGGYNEQFF
TRBJ2-1 | . | 16 | TRBD2 | TRBV29-1 | TGCAGCGTTGAAGTAACTAGCGGGAGATCCTACAATGAGCAGTTCTTC | CSVEVTSGRSYNEQFF
TRBJ2-6 | . | 15 | . | TRBV6-5 | TGTGCCAGCAGCCGAGTGTACTCTGGGGCCAACGTCCTGACTTTC | CASSRVYSGANVLTF
TRBJ2-3 | . | 15 | TRBD1 | TRBV6-5 | TGTGCCAGCAGCGGGGACAGGGGATTCACAGATACGCAGTATTTT | CASSGDRGFTDTQYF
TRBJ2-7 | . | 15 | . | TRBV2 | TGTGCCAGCAGTGAAAGGGCGGCGGGCTCCTACGAGCAGTACTTC | CASSERAAGSYEQYF
TRBJ2-6 | many | 17 | . | TRBV5-1 | TGCGCCAGCAGCCCCCGGGCAGGGGACTCTGGGGCCAACGTCCTGACTTTC | CASSPRAGDSGANVLTF
TRBJ2-1 | . | 13 | . | TRBV6-5 | TGTGCCAGCGGGGTCGGGGATAGGAATGAGCAGTTCTTC | CASGVGDRNEQFF
TRBJ2-5 | . | 15 | . | TRBV7-2 | TGTGCCAGCAGCGCTAACAGTTTACCCCAAGAGACCCAGTACTTC | CASSANSLPQETQYF
TRBJ1-1 | . | 14 | TRBD1 | TRBV6-5 | TGTGCCAGTCCATCGGGGACAGGGGGCACTGAAGCTTTCTTT | CASPSGTGGTEAFF
TRBJ1-3 | . | 17 | TRBD1 | TRBV4-1 | TGCGCCAGCAGCCTAGGGAACGACAGGGCAGCTGGAAACACCATATATTTT | CASSLGNDRAAGNTIYF
TRBJ1-1 | . | 15 | . | TRBV4-1 | TGCGCCAGCAGCCAAGTTGGGGGCAAGAACACTGAAGCTTTCTTT | CASSQVGGKNTEAFF
TRBJ2-7 | . | 16 | . | TRBV2 | TGTGCCAGCAGTGAAATAGGGGGGGAACCTTCCTACGAGCAGTACTTC | CASSEIGGEPSYEQYF
TRBJ1-6 | . | 15 | . | TRBV19 | TGTGCCAGTAGTATGGAGGGGATTGGGAATTCACCCCTCCACTTT | CASSMEGIGNSPLHF
TRBJ2-2 | . | 16 | TRBD2 | TRBV5-8 | TGTGCCAGCAGCCCCGGGACTAGCGGGGGCACCGGGGAGCTGTTTTTT | CASSPGTSGGTGELFF
TRBJ1-4 | . | 14 | TRBD1 | TRBV5-1 | TGCGCCAGCAGCCGGGACAGCCCGAATGAAAAACTGTTTTTT | CASSRDSPNEKLFF
TRBJ1-5 | . | 13 | TRBD1 | TRBV30 | TGTGCCTGGAGGAGGGGGCCCCATCAGCCCCAGCATTTT | CAWRRGPHQPQHF
TRBJ1-4 | . | 12 | . | TRBV10-3 | TGTGCCATCAGTGGTGGGGGCGAAAAACTGTTTTTT | CAISGGGEKLFF
TRBJ1-2 | . | 17 | TRBD1 | TRBV4-1 | TGCGCCAGCAGCGAAGTACATCCGGGACAGCCAATCTATGGCTACACCTTC | CASSEVHPGQPIYGYTF
TRBJ1-1 | . | 14 | . | TRBV18 | TGTGCCAGCTCACCACAGGGCGGGGACACTGAAGCTTTCTTT | CASSPQGGDTEAFF
TRBJ2-7 | few | 17 | . | TRBV21-1 | TGTGCCAGCAGCAAAGCCCAACCCGGGAGGGGGGCCTACGAGCAGTACTTC | CASSKAQPGRGAYEQYF
TRBJ1-2 | . | 12 | . | TRBV10-3 | TGTGCCATCGCAGGGTGGGGCTATGGCTACACCTTC | CAIAGWGYGYTF
TRBJ1-6 | . | 14 | TRBD1 | TRBV10-3 | TGTGCCATCAGTGAAGGACAGGGGAATTCACCCCTCCACTTT | CAISEGQGNSPLHF
TRBJ1-6 | . | 13 | . | TRBV2 | TGTGCCAGCACCGAACATGGCAATTCACCCCTCCACTTT | CASTEHGNSPLHF
TRBJ2-7 | . | 13 | TRBD1 | TRBV6-5 | TGTGCCAGTCAGGGGGCACTCTCCTACGAGCAGTACTTC | CASQGALSYEQYF
TRBJ1-5 | . | 17 | TRBD1 | TRBV28 | TGTGCCAGCAGTTTGCGTAGGGGGCGAGGGGGGAATCAGCCCCAGCATTTT | CASSLRRGRGGNQPQHF
TRBJ2-3 | many | 11 | . | TRBV19 | TGTGCCAGCTCCGAGTCAGATACGCAGTATTTT | CASSESDTQYF
TRBJ1-2 | . | 14 | TRBD1 | TRBV5-4 | TGTGCCAGCAGCTTGGGACAGGGGGGCTCTGGCTACACCTTC | CASSLGQGGSGYTF
TRBJ1-6 | once | 15 | . | TRBV7-6 | TGTGCCAGCAGCTTAGGAGACTCATATAATTCACCCCTCCACTTT | CASSLGDSYNSPLHF
TRBJ2-5 | . | 16 | TRBD1 | TRBV19 | TGTGCCAGTAGTCCTACGACAGGGGCGTCCAGTGAGACCCAGTACTTC | CASSPTTGASSETQYF
TRBJ2-7 | few | 14 | TRBD2 | TRBV6-5 | TGTGCCAGCAGCACCGGGACTAGTGACTACGAGCAGTACTTC | CASSTGTSDYEQYF
TRBJ2-3 | . | 17 | TRBD2 | TRBV11-3 | TGTGCCAGCAGCTTAGCGACTAGCGGGGGGGCAACAGATACGCAGTATTTT | CASSLATSGGATDTQYF
TRBJ1-6 | . | 16 | . | TRBV11-1 | TGTGCCAGCAGCACAAACCCCGGGACAATCAATTCACCCCTCCACTTT | CASSTNPGTINSPLHF
TRBJ2-7 | . | 14 | TRBD1 | TRBV11-2 | TGTGCCAGCCCCAAGTCCGGGACAGCCTACGAGCAGTACTTC | CASPKSGTAYEQYF
TRBJ2-5 | . | 16 | TRBD2 | TRBV2 | TGTGCCACTGGCCGCTTGGGACTAGCGTCACAAGAGACCCAGTACTTC | CATGRLGLASQETQYF
TRBJ2-1 | . | 15 | TRBD2 | TRBV28 | TGTGCCAGCAGCCTAGCGGGGGGATTCTACAATGAGCAGTTCTTC | CASSLAGGFYNEQFF
TRBJ1-5 | . | 13 | . | TRBV12-3/TRBV12-4 | TGTGCCAGCAGGCGGACAGAGTATCAGCCCCAGCATTTT | CASRRTEYQPQHF
TRBJ1-4 | . | 15 | . | TRBV24-1 | TGTGCCACCAGTGATTTAGCGGCAGGGGCTGAAAAACTGTTTTTT | CATSDLAAGAEKLFF
TRBJ2-5 | . | 14 | . | TRBV7-9 | TGTGCCAGCAGCCAAGTGGACTATCAAGAGACCCAGTACTTC | CASSQVDYQETQYF
TRBJ1-4 | once | 13 | TRBD1 | TRBV6-5 | TGTGCCAGCGCCGGGACAGGGTTGGAAAAACTGTTTTTT | CASAGTGLEKLFF
TRBJ2-5 | . | 12 | . | TRBV5-6 | TGTGCCAGCAGCTTGGTGGCGGGGCCGGGGTACTTC | CASSLVAGPGYF
TRBJ1-2 | . | 13 | . | TRBV6-2/TRBV6-3 | TGTGCCAGCAGTGACGGGGTTACCTATGGCTACACCTTC | CASSDGVTYGYTF
TRBJ2-6 | . | 16 | . | TRBV28 | TGTGCCAGCAGTTTAACATCAGGGGCTGGGGCCAACGTCCTGACTTTC | CASSLTSGAGANVLTF